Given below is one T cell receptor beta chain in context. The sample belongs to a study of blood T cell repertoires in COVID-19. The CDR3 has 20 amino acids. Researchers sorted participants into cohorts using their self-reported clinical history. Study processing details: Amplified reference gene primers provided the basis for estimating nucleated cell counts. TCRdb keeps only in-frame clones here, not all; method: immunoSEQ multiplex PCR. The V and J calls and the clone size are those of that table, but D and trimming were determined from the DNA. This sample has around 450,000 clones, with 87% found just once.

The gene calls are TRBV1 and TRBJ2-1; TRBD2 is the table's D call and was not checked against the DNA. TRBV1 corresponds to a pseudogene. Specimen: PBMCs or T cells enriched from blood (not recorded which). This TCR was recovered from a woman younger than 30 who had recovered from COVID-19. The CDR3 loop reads CTSSQDSGLASFHSYNEQFF. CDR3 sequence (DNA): TGCACCAGCAGCCAAGATAGTGGACTAGCTTCGTTCCACTCCTACAATGAGCAGTTCTTC.